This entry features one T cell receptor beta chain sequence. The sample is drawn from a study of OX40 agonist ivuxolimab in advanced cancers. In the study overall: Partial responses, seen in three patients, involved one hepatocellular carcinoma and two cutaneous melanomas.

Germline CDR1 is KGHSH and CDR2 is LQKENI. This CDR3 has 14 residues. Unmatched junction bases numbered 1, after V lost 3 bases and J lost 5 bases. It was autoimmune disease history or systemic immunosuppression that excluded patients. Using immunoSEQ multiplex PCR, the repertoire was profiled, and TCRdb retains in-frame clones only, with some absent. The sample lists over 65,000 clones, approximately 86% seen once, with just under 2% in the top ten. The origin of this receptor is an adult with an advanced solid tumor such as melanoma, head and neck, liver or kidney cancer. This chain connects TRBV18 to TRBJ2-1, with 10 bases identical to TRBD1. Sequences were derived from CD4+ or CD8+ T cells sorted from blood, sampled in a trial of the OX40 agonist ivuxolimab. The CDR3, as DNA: TGTGCCAGCTCACCGGGGACAGGGGACAATGAGCAGTTCTTC. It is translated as CASSPGTGDNEQFF.